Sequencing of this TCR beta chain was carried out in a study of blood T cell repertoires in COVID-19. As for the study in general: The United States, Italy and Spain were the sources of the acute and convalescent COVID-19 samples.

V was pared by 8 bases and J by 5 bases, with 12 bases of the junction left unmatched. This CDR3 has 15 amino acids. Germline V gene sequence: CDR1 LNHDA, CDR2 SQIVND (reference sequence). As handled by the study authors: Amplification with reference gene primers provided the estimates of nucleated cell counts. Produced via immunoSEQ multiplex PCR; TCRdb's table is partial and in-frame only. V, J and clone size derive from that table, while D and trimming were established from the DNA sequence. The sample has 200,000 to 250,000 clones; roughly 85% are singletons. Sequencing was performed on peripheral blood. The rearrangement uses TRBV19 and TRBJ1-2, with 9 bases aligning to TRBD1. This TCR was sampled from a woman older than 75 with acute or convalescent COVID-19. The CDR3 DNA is TGTGCCAGTCGTTCCGGACAGGGGCAAATTTATGGCTACACCTTC. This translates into CASRSGQGQIYGYTF.